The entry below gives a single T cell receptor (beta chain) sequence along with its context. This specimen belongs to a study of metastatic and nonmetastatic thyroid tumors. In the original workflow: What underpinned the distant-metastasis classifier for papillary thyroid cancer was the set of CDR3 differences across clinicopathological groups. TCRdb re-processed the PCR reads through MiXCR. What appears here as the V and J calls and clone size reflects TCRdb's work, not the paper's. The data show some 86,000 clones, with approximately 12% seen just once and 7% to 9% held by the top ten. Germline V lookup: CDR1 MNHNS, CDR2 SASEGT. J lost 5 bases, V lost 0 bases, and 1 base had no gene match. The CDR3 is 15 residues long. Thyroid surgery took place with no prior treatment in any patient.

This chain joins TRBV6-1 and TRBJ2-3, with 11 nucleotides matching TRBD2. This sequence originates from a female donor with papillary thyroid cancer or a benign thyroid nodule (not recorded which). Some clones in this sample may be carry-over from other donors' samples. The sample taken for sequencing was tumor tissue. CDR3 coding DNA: TGTGCCAGCAGTGAAGCAGGACTAGCGGGAGATACGCAGTATTTT. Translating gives CASSEAGLAGDTQYF.